Presented here are 29 T cell receptor beta chains from one specimen sequenced in a study of metastatic and nonmetastatic thyroid tumors. All patients were treatment-naive before thyroid surgery. With MiXCR, TCRdb called clones anew from the PCR reads. The sample includes approximately 82,000 clones, around 12% seen only once; the top ten take roughly 10%. The specimen was tumor tissue. These receptors were taken from a female donor with papillary thyroid cancer or a benign thyroid nodule (not recorded which). Some clones in this sample may be carry-over from other donors' samples.

This clone was counted many times. V gene TRBV19 combines with J gene TRBJ1-4; no definite D call. The CDR3 is 14 amino acids. Germline CDR1 LNHDA, CDR2 SQIVND (reference sequence). V gave up 2 bases and J gave up 6 bases, with 10 bases separating them. This chain's CDR3 is CASSILSGDEKLFF. The DNA for the CDR3 is TGTGCCAGTAGTATACTTAGCGGGGATGAAAAACTGTTTTTT.

This clone was recorded many times. The chain has TRBV2 and TRBJ2-7; TRBD2 matches at 7 bases. The CDR3 sequence is 16 residues long. With V trimmed by 7 bases and J by 0 bases, 12 bases remained unmatched. Germline V gives CDR1 SNHLY, CDR2 FYNNEI. The CDR3 DNA is TGTGCCAGCAATGCAGGCGGGAGTGGTCTCTCCTACGAGCAGTACTTC. Translated, it gives CASNAGGSGLSYEQYF.

About this clone: Possible read error: a much larger clone is one base away. J is TRBJ1-5 and V is TRBV27; D unresolved. The CDR3 totals 14 residues. CDR1 is MNHEY and CDR2 is SMNVEV in the germline V gene (reference sequence). The V end was cut by 4 bases, the J end by 3 bases, with 10 bases between. CDR3 bases: TGTGCCAGCAGTTCCTTAGTGGCCAATCAGCCCCAGCATTTT. Its translation: CASSSLVANQPQHF.

Points on this clone: An end of the junction does not agree with germline; a read error may underlie this. The V and J genes are TRBV7-2 and TRBJ2-7; D call uncertain. Germline V gene sequence: CDR1 SGHTA, CDR2 FQGNSA. This CDR3 has 12 amino acids. CDR3 DNA: TGTGCCAGCATCTTAGGCGAGTCCGAGCAGTACTTC. Translated, it gives CASILGESEQYF. The variable domain in full, with the rest retrieved from reference TRBV7-2 and TRBJ2-7, is GAGVSQSPSNKVTEKGKDVELRCDPISGHTALYWYRQSLGQGLEFLIYFQGNSAPDKSGLPSDRFSAERTGGSVSTLTIQRTQQEDSAVYLCASILGESEQYFGPGTRLTVT.

This clone turned up a few times. A much larger clone is a single base away; this may be a read error. The J gene is TRBJ2-3, the V gene TRBV6-4; 8 bases line up with TRBD1. Germline assignment: CDR1 MRHNA and CDR2 SNTAGT. CDR3 length: 16 residues. The V segment lost 2 bases and the J segment 1 base; nucleotides outside the gene matches: 5. This CDR3 reads CASSDQTGVGTDTQYF. The CDR3 region has the DNA TGTGCCAGCAGTGACCAGACAGGGGTCGGCACAGATACGCAGTATTTT.

This clone was observed many times. The V gene is TRBV5-5, the J gene TRBJ2-7; 9 bases map to TRBD1. V lost 0 bases to trimming and J lost 8 bases; unmatched junction nucleotides: 9. Germline lookup yields CDR1 SGHKS and CDR2 YYEKEE (reference sequence). This CDR3 spans 15 amino acids. The CDR3 reads CASSLAGTGYTKQYF. DNA of the CDR3: TGTGCCAGCAGCTTGGCCGGGACAGGGTATACGAAGCAGTACTTC.

This clone was seen at least ten times. CDR3 sequence (DNA): TGTGCCAGCACCACAGCGGGAAGCGAGCAGTTCTTC. Translating it yields CASTTAGSEQFF. The gene calls are TRBV5-8 and TRBJ2-1, with 7 bases lining up with TRBD2. The CDR3 is 12 residues long. The germline V gene has CDR1 SGHTS and CDR2 YDEGEE. The ends lost 6 bases at V and 10 bases at J; junction bases unmatched: 7.

This clone was seen ten or more times. This chain links TRBV5-6 with TRBJ2-2; D is perhaps TRBD1 (6 bases). Germline V CDR1 and CDR2: SGHDT, YYEEEE. The CDR3 extends over 16 amino acids. Trimming left V 2 bases short and J 6 bases short, with 17 bases between. The DNA of the CDR3 is TGTGCCAGCAGCTTTGGGTACCAGGGGTCCCCCGGGGAGCTGTTTTTT. It yields the protein CASSFGYQGSPGELFF.

This clone was seen ten or more times. The chain uses TRBV11-3 and TRBJ1-2, with 7 bases matching TRBD1. CDR1 is SGHNT and CDR2 is YENEEA in the germline V gene. After removal of 1 base from V and 5 bases from J, the junction contained 4 bases not matched to a gene. The length of the CDR3 is 14 residues. The CDR3 sequence is CASSLGDSDYGYTF. The CDR3 DNA follows: TGTGCCAGCAGCTTAGGGGACAGCGATTATGGCTACACCTTC.

The chain joins TRBV7-2 to TRBJ2-1; TRBD2 is a possible D gene (6 bases). Trimming cost V 6 bases and J 0 bases, with 24 bases left between them. There are 19 residues in the CDR3. Germline V gives CDR1 SGHTA, CDR2 FQGNSA. The CDR3 spells CASRPRRGLVAASYNEQFF. DNA for the CDR3: TGTGCCAGCAGACCCAGGCGGGGATTGGTAGCCGCCTCCTACAATGAGCAGTTCTTC.

This clone was observed a few times. The chain is built from TRBV9 and TRBJ2-7, with 9 nucleotides matching TRBD1. The CDR3 covers 14 residues. Germline assignment: CDR1 SGDLS and CDR2 YYNGEE. J lost 4 bases, V lost 3 bases, and 5 bases had no gene match. Here the CDR3 reads CASSDGQGSYEQYF. CDR3 coding DNA: TGTGCCAGCAGCGACGGACAGGGGTCTTACGAGCAGTACTTC. The variable domain in full, completed from reference TRBV9 and TRBJ2-7, reads DSGVTQTPKHLITATGQRVTLRCSPRSGDLSVYWYQQSLDQGLQFLIQYYNGEERAKGNILERFSAQQFPDLHSELNLSSLELGDSALYFCASSDGQGSYEQYFGPGTRLTVT.

The chain has TRBV2 and TRBJ1-4, with D uncertain. CDR1 is SNHLY, CDR2 FYNNEI, per germline. CDR3 length: 15 residues. V lost 2 bases and J lost 8, with 15 bases in between. The CDR3, as DNA: TGTGCCAGCAGTGAAAGTGGAGTGGGGAACGAAAAACTGTTTTTT. Protein product: CASSESGVGNEKLFF.

This clone was found many times. V is TRBV6-1 and J is TRBJ1-1, with 8 bases aligning to TRBD1. The trim removed 6 bases at V and 4 bases at J, leaving 4 bases unmatched. The CDR3 runs to 13 residues. Germline assignment: CDR1 MNHNS and CDR2 SASEGT. CDR3 nucleotide sequence: TGTGCCAGCAGCGTGACAGGGGTCACTGAAGCTTTCTTT. Its protein product is CASSVTGVTEAFF.

This clone has ten or more counts. The chain couples TRBV20-1 to TRBJ2-6, with a possible D match to TRBD2 (5 bases). The ends were cut back, 5 bases at V and 0 bases at J, with 11 bases in the middle. This CDR3 is built from 15 residues. Germline values: CDR1 DFQATT, CDR2 SNEGSKA (reference sequence). CDR3 nucleotide sequence: TGCAGTGCTCTATTGAGGGACTCTGGGGCCAACGTCCTGACTTTC. Translated, it gives CSALLRDSGANVLTF.

This clone was observed at least ten times. This rearrangement joins TRBV19 to TRBJ1-1; D not resolved. This CDR3 has 14 residues. Germline lookup yields CDR1 LNHDA and CDR2 SQIVND (reference sequence). Trimming shortened V by 5 bases and J by 2 bases, and 12 bases separated the two germline ends. CDR3: CASSPGRVNTEAFF. The CDR3 DNA sequence: TGTGCCAGTAGTCCCGGGAGGGTTAACACTGAAGCTTTCTTT.

This clone was recorded many times. The chain uses TRBV6-5 and TRBJ2-1, with D tentatively TRBD1 (6 bases). The CDR3 is 14 amino acids. V was cut by 2 bases and J by 5 bases, with 10 bases left in between. Per germline, CDR1 MNHEY and CDR2 SVGAGI. The CDR3: CASSYIGGHNEQFF. CDR3 bases: TGTGCCAGCAGTTACATAGGGGGACACAATGAGCAGTTCTTC.

This clone occurred a few times. Since a much larger clone is just one base distant, this may be a read error. J is TRBJ1-2 and V is TRBV29-1; D might be TRBD1 (5 bases). This CDR3 is built from 13 residues. CDR1 is SQVTM, CDR2 ANQGSEA, per germline. The V and J ends lost 6 bases and 6 bases respectively, with 17 bases between them. The CDR3 spells CSVADLGDHGYTF. Written as DNA, the CDR3 is TGCAGCGTCGCGGACCTGGGGGACCATGGCTACACCTTC.

Many counts were recorded for this clone. This chain links TRBV6-1 with TRBJ1-2; 7 bases map to TRBD1. The CDR3 is 14 amino acids. Germline V gene sequence: CDR1 MNHNS, CDR2 SASEGT. V dropped 7 bases and J dropped 2; count of bases not matched to a gene: 7. The CDR3 region has the DNA TGTGCCAGCAACCGACTGACAGGGAACTATGGCTACACCTTC. This translates into CASNRLTGNYGYTF.

Ten or more counts support this clone. The gene calls are TRBV10-3 and TRBJ2-7; 11 bases are shared with TRBD1. Trimming at V came to 6 bases and at J to 2 bases, leaving 0 bases not matched to a gene. The CDR3 has 13 residues. CDR1 ENHRY and CDR2 SYGVKD come from the germline V gene. DNA of the CDR3: TGTGCCATCAGGGGACAGGGGGCCTACGAGCAGTACTTC. It encodes CAIRGQGAYEQYF.

The chain employs TRBV6-2 or TRBV6-3 and TRBJ1-5; D perhaps matches TRBD1 (6 bases). Germline CDR1 and CDR2: MNHEY and SVGEGT. V lost 6 bases and J lost 0, with 21 bases in between. The CDR3 runs 18 residues. The DNA for the CDR3 is TGTGCCAGCAGATATTTCAGGGGAGGTATTCATAGCAATCAGCCCCAGCATTTT. Its protein product is CASRYFRGGIHSNQPQHF.

This clone has at least ten counts. This chain uses TRBV9 with TRBJ1-1; tentatively, D is TRBD1 (6 bases). Germline V gene sequence: CDR1 SGDLS, CDR2 YYNGEE. V was trimmed by 3 bases and J by 1 base, leaving 19 bases between them. CDR3 length equals 17 residues. The CDR3 here is CASSGGIGQKKNTEAFF. The CDR3 DNA follows: TGTGCCAGCAGCGGAGGGATCGGACAGAAAAAGAACACTGAAGCTTTCTTT. Together with reference TRBV9 and TRBJ1-1, the CDR3 gives the full variable domain: DSGVTQTPKHLITATGQRVTLRCSPRSGDLSVYWYQQSLDQGLQFLIQYYNGEERAKGNILERFSAQQFPDLHSELNLSSLELGDSALYFCASSGGIGQKKNTEAFFGQGTRLTVV.

Ten or more counts support this clone. Distinct nucleotide sequences in the sample also encode this CDR3. The chain carries TRBV30 and TRBJ1-1; D ambiguous. The CDR3 runs 13 residues. Germline loops: CDR1 GTSNPN, CDR2 SVGIG (reference sequence). V was trimmed by 0 bases and J by 1 base, leaving 6 bases between them. The CDR3 here is CAWSVKGNTEAFF. The CDR3 nucleotides are TGTGCCTGGAGTGTAAAAGGGAACACTGAAGCTTTCTTT.

A word on this clone: A single base separates this from a much larger clone, so it may be a read error. This rearrangement joins TRBV7-2 to TRBJ2-1; maybe TRBD2 (5 bases). Looked up from germline, CDR1 is SGHTA and CDR2 is FQGNSA. The CDR3 has 13 residues. The CDR3 loop is CASSLRAYNEQLF. Here the CDR3 DNA reads TGTGCCAGCAGCTTGAGGGCCTACAATGAGCAGCTCTTC.

This clone was observed many times. The chain has TRBV12-3 or TRBV12-4 and TRBJ2-1; 12 positions agree with TRBD2. This CDR3 is built from 15 residues. Trimming took 2 bases from V and 9 from J; bases not matched to a gene: 5. This CDR3 is CASSLWTSGKGEQFF. The CDR3 region has the DNA TGTGCCAGCAGTTTATGGACTAGCGGGAAGGGTGAGCAGTTCTTC.

The rearrangement uses TRBV29-1 and TRBJ2-5; 10 bases are shared with TRBD2. The CDR3 spans 15 residues. From germline, CDR1 is SQVTM and CDR2 ANQGSEA. Germline trimming cut 6 bases from V and 1 base from J; bases unmatched to any gene: 8. CDR3 region: CSVGTSVTLQETQYF. In DNA form, the CDR3 reads TGCAGCGTCGGGACTAGCGTTACCCTCCAAGAGACCCAGTACTTC.

This chain uses TRBV14 with TRBJ1-2; no clear D. Trimming stripped 4 bases from V and 0 bases from J, with 6 bases between. There are 13 residues in the CDR3. Germline lookup yields CDR1 SGHDN and CDR2 FVKESK. The CDR3 DNA is TGTGCCAGCAGCCCCCTCCCTAACTATGGCTACACCTTC. This gives the protein CASSPLPNYGYTF. Using reference TRBV14 and TRBJ1-2 for the parts outside the CDR3, the full variable domain is EAGVTQFPSHSVIEKGQTVTLRCDPISGHDNLYWYRRVMGKEIKFLLHFVKESKQDESGMPNNRFLAERTGGTYSTLKVQPAELEDSGVYFCASSPLPNYGYTFGSGTRLTVV.

In its sample, this clone was seen many times. An end of the junction does not agree with germline; a read error may underlie this. The same CDR3 also results from other DNA sequences found in this sample. CDR3 loop: CASSVRYNTEAFF. CDR3 nucleotide sequence: TGTGCCAGCAGTGTCCGGTACAACACTGAAGCCTTCTTT. The rearrangement uses TRBV27 and TRBJ1-1; D is ambiguous. Germline CDR1 MNHEY, CDR2 SMNVEV (reference sequence). The length of the CDR3 is 13 residues.

This clone has at least ten counts. The rearrangement joins TRBV12-3 or TRBV12-4 to TRBJ2-7; D may match TRBD1 or TRBD2 (5 bases each). The CDR3 is made up of 14 amino acids. V dropped 5 bases and J dropped 6 bases, with 17 bases sitting between them. As DNA, the CDR3 is TGTGCCAGCAGTGGGACGGGAAGGCTTATCGAGCAGTACTTC. As protein: CASSGTGRLIEQYF.

A note on this clone: This sample includes further DNA sequences coding for the same CDR3. The genes are TRBV27 and TRBJ2-5, with TRBD1 matching 7 bases. This CDR3 has 14 amino acids. Unmatched junction bases numbered 4, after V lost 6 bases and J lost 0 bases. The germline V gene encodes CDR1 MNHEY and CDR2 SMNVEV (reference sequence). CDR3 sequence reads: CASSVRGYQETQYF. DNA of the CDR3: TGTGCCAGCAGCGTCAGGGGGTACCAAGAGACCCAGTACTTC.